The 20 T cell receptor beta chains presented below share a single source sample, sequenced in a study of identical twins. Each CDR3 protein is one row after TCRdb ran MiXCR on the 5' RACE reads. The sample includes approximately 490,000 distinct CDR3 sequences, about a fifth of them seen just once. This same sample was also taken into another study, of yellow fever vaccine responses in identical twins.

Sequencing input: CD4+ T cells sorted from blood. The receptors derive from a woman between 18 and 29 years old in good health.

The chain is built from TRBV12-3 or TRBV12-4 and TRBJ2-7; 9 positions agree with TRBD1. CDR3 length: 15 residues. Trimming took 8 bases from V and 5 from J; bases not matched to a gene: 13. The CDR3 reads CASAQTGTGSHEQYF. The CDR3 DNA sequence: TGTGCCAGCGCCCAGACCGGGACAGGGTCCCACGAGCAGTACTTC.

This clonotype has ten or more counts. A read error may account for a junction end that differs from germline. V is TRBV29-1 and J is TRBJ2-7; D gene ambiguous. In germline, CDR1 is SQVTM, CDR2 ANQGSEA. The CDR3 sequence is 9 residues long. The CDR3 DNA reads TGCAGCGTTGAAGAAGGTCGGACCTTC. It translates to CSVEEGRTF.

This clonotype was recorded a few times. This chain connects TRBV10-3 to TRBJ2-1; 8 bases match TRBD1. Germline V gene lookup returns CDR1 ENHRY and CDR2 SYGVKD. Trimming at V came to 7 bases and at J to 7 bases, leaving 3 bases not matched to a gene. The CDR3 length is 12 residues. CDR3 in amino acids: CAITRTGNEQFF. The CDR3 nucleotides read TGTGCCATCACCCGGACAGGGAATGAGCAGTTCTTC.

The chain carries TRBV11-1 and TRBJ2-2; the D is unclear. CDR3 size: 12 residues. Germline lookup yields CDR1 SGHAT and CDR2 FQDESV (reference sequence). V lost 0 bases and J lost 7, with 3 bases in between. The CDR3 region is CASSLARGELFF. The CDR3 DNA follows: TGTGCCAGCAGCTTAGCGCGCGGGGAGCTGTTTTTT.

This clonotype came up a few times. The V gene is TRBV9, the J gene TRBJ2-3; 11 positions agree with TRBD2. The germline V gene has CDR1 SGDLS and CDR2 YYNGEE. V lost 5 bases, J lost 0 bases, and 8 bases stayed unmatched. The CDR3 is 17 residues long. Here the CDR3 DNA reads TGTGCCAGCAGTTTCACCCGGACTAGCGGGAGCACAGATACGCAGTATTTT. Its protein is CASSFTRTSGSTDTQYF.

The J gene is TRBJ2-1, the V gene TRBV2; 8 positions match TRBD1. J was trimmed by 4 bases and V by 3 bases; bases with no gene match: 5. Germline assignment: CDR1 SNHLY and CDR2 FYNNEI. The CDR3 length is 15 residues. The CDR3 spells CASSDVRGLYNEQFF. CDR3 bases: TGTGCCAGCAGTGATGTCAGGGGGCTTTACAATGAGCAGTTCTTC.

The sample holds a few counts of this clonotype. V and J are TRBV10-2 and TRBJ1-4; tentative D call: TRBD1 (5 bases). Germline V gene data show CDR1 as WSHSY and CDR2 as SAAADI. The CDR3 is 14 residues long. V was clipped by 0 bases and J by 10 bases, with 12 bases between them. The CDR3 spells CASSESEGRGKLFF. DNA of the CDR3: TGCGCCAGCAGTGAGTCTGAGGGACGGGGAAAACTGTTTTTT.

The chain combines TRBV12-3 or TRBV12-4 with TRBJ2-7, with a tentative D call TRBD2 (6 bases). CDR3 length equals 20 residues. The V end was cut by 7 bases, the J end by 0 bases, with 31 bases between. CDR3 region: CASTPRGTPRGLHASYEQYV. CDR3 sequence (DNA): TGTGCCAGCACCCCCCGGGGGACTCCTAGGGGTCTCCATGCCTCCTACGAGCAGTACGTC.

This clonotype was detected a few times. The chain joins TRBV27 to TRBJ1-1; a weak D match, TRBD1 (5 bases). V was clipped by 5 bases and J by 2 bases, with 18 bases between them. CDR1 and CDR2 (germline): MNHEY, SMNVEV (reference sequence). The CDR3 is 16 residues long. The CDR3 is CASSPVGGHFNTEAFF. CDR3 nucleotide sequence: TGTGCCAGCAGTCCGGTCGGCGGACACTTTAACACTGAAGCTTTCTTT.

The CDR3 here is CSAQLGQNYGYTF. CDR3 in DNA: TGCAGTGCTCAGTTAGGGCAGAACTATGGCTACACCTTC. This sequence joins TRBV20-1 and TRBJ1-2; the D is unclear. Trimming removed 5 bases from V and 2 bases from J, with 12 bases in between. The CDR3 consists of 13 residues. Germline V gene sequence: CDR1 DFQATT, CDR2 SNEGSKA (reference sequence).

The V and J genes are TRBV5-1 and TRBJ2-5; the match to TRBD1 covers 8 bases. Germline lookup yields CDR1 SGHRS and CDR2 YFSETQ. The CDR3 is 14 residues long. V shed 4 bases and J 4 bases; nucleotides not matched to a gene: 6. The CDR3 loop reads CASSEDRVGETQYF. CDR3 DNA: TGCGCCAGCAGCGAGGACAGGGTCGGAGAGACCCAGTACTTC.

The CDR3 spells CASSFGGHTEAFF. The CDR3 DNA reads as TGTGCCAGCAGTTTCGGGGGTCACACTGAAGCTTTCTTT. This rearrangement joins TRBV12-3 or TRBV12-4 to TRBJ1-1; perhaps TRBD1 as D (5 bases). Trimming left V 3 bases short and J 3 bases short, with 8 bases between. CDR3 length: 13 amino acids.

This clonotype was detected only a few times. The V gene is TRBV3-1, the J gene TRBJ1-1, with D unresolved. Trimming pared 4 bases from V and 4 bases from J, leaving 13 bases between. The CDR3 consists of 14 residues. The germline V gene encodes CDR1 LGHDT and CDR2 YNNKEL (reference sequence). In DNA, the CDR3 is TGTGCCAGCAGCCGGGTGTCCGGAGTCACTGAAGCTTTCTTT. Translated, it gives CASSRVSGVTEAFF.

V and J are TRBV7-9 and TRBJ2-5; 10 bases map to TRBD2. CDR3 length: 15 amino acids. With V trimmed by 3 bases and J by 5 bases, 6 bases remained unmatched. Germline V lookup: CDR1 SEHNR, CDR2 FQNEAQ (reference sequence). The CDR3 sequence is CASSFLLAGMETQYF. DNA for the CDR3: TGTGCCAGCAGCTTCTTACTAGCGGGAATGGAGACCCAGTACTTC.

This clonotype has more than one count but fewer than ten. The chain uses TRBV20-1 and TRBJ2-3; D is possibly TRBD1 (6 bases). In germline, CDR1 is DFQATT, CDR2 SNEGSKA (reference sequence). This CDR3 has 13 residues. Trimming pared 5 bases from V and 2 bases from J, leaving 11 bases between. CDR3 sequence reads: CSALYRVTDTQYF. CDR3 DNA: TGCAGTGCTCTTTACAGGGTCACAGATACGCAGTATTTT.

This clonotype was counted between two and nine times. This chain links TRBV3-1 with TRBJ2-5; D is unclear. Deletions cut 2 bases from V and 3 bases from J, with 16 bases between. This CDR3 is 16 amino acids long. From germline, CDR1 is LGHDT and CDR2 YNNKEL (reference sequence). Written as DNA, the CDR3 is TGTGCCAGCAGCCAATTTAGACGGCTTACCAAAGAGACCCAGTACTTC. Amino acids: CASSQFRRLTKETQYF.

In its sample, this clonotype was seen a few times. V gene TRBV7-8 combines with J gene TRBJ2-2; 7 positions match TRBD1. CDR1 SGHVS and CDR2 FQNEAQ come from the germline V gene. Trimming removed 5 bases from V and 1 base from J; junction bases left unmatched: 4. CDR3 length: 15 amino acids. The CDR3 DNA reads TGTGCCAGCAGCCAGGGGGTCCAGAACACCGGGGAGCTGTTTTTT. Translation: CASSQGVQNTGELFF.

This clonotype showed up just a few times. The CDR3 DNA reads as TGTGCCAGCAGTTTGGGGCTAGCGGGAGGTTATGAGCAGTTCTTC. Protein product: CASSLGLAGGYEQFF. The V gene is TRBV28, the J gene TRBJ2-1; 11 positions match TRBD2. The CDR3 runs to 15 residues. The germline V gene encodes CDR1 MDHEN and CDR2 SYDVKM. The ends lost 3 bases at V and 8 bases at J; junction bases unmatched: 6.

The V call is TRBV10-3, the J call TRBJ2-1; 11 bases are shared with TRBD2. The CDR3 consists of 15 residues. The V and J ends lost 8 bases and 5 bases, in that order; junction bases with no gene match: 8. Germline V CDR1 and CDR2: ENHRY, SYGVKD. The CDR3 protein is CAIGTLAGVHNEQFF. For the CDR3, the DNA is TGTGCCATCGGGACACTAGCGGGAGTTCACAATGAGCAGTTCTTC.

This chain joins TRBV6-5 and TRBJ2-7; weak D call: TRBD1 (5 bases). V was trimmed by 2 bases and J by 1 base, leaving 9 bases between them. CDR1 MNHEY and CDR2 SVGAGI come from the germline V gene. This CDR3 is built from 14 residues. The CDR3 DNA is TGTGCCAGCAGTTACGCAGACAGTTCCTACGAGCAGTACTTC. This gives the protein CASSYADSSYEQYF.